The present entry profiles one TCR beta chain with its context. Using immunoSEQ multiplex PCR, the repertoire was profiled, and TCRdb retains in-frame clones only, with some absent. The table includes tens of thousands of clones, approximately 86% detected once. These data are taken from a study of OX40 agonist ivuxolimab in advanced cancers. At the level of the study: Age averaged around 60 years (range about 20 to 80), and 70% to 85% were male.

Per germline, CDR1 SGHTS and CDR2 YDEGEE. With 6 bases removed from V and 7 bases from J, the gap between germline ends came to 23 bases. The CDR3 sequence is 15 residues long. The TCR was taken from an adult with an advanced solid tumor such as melanoma, head and neck, liver or kidney cancer. The material sequenced was CD4+ or CD8+ T cells sorted from blood, taken in a trial of the OX40 agonist ivuxolimab. The rearrangement joins TRBV5-8 to TRBJ2-7; TRBD1 is a possible D gene (5 bases). As DNA, the CDR3 is TGTGCCAGCACCCTAGGGGTCACCTCCCTCGGGGAGCAGTACTTC. Translation gives CASTLGVTSLGEQYF.